The present T cell receptor (beta chain) was sequenced within a study of T-cell reconstitution after alpha-beta-depleted transplantation in children. The authors prepared the TCRbeta library with unique molecular identifiers. TCRdb re-called the PCR reads with MiXCR, one entry per CDR3 protein. The sample consists of 360,000 or so distinct CDR3 sequences, roughly 22% of them appearing once. Germline V gene sequence: CDR1 SQVTM, CDR2 ANQGSEA. This CDR3 is built from 13 residues. V was clipped by 3 bases and J by 3 bases, with 11 bases between them. This TCR derives from a human donor who donated a stem cell graft to a child with acute myeloid leukemia. This chain joins TRBV29-1 and TRBJ2-5, with D possibly being TRBD2 (5 bases). Sequenced material: PBMCs from the stem cell graft donor, taken from the stem cell graft. This chain's CDR3 is CSVDRGLEETQYF. The DNA of the CDR3 is TGCAGCGTTGATCGGGGTTTAGAAGAGACCCAGTACTTC.